These T cell receptor beta chains were read from a single sample in a study of siplizumab effects on memory and regulatory T cells. Data came from immunoSEQ multiplex PCR; TCRdb stores just in-frame clones and leaves some out. Of about 82,000 clones in the sample, roughly 87% were seen once. The sequencing sample was made of Tregs sorted from blood. The receptors derive from a human donor in good health. Each CDR3 is given with its conserved first and last residue. A D gene is named only where the DNA matches it firmly. Size is omitted from some rows. Given values are once, few, many or a class for expanded clones.

TRBV19,-,few,TRBJ2-7,TGTGCCAGTATGGAGAACAGTGTTAAACGCGAGCAGTACTTC,CASMENSVKREQYF
TRBV2,-,-,TRBJ1-3,TGTGCCAGCAGTGAAGTAGGGGTCTCTGGAAACACCATATATTTT,CASSEVGVSGNTIYF
TRBV7-9,-,-,TRBJ2-7,TGTGCCAGCAGCTTCTCATTCTACGAGCAGTACTTC,CASSFSFYEQYF
TRBV7-9,TRBD1,-,TRBJ2-2,TGTGCCAGCAGACCCCGGACAGGCCCGAACACCGGGGAGCTGTTTTTT,CASRPRTGPNTGELFF
TRBV5-1,TRBD2,-,TRBJ2-5,TGCGCCAGCAGCTTGATTAGCGGGGAGGGGGAGACCCAGTACTTC,CASSLISGEGETQYF
TRBV9,-,once,TRBJ2-5,TGTGCCAGCAGCGTAGCACCCCCTCCAGAGACCCAGTACTTC,CASSVAPPPETQYF
TRBV7-2,-,once,TRBJ1-2,TGTGCCAGCAGCCCCACAGGGTTTTTGGATGGCTACACCTTC,CASSPTGFLDGYTF
TRBV9,-,once,TRBJ2-7,TGTGCCAGCAGCGTAAAACCCGACGAGCAGTACTTC,CASSVKPDEQYF
TRBV28,-,-,TRBJ1-3,TGTGCCAGCAGTTTAGTTCCGGGGGCCACAGGAAACACCATATATTTT,CASSLVPGATGNTIYF
TRBV9,-,many,TRBJ1-2,TGTGCCAGCAGCGTCTCCAACTATGGCTACACCTTC,CASSVSNYGYTF